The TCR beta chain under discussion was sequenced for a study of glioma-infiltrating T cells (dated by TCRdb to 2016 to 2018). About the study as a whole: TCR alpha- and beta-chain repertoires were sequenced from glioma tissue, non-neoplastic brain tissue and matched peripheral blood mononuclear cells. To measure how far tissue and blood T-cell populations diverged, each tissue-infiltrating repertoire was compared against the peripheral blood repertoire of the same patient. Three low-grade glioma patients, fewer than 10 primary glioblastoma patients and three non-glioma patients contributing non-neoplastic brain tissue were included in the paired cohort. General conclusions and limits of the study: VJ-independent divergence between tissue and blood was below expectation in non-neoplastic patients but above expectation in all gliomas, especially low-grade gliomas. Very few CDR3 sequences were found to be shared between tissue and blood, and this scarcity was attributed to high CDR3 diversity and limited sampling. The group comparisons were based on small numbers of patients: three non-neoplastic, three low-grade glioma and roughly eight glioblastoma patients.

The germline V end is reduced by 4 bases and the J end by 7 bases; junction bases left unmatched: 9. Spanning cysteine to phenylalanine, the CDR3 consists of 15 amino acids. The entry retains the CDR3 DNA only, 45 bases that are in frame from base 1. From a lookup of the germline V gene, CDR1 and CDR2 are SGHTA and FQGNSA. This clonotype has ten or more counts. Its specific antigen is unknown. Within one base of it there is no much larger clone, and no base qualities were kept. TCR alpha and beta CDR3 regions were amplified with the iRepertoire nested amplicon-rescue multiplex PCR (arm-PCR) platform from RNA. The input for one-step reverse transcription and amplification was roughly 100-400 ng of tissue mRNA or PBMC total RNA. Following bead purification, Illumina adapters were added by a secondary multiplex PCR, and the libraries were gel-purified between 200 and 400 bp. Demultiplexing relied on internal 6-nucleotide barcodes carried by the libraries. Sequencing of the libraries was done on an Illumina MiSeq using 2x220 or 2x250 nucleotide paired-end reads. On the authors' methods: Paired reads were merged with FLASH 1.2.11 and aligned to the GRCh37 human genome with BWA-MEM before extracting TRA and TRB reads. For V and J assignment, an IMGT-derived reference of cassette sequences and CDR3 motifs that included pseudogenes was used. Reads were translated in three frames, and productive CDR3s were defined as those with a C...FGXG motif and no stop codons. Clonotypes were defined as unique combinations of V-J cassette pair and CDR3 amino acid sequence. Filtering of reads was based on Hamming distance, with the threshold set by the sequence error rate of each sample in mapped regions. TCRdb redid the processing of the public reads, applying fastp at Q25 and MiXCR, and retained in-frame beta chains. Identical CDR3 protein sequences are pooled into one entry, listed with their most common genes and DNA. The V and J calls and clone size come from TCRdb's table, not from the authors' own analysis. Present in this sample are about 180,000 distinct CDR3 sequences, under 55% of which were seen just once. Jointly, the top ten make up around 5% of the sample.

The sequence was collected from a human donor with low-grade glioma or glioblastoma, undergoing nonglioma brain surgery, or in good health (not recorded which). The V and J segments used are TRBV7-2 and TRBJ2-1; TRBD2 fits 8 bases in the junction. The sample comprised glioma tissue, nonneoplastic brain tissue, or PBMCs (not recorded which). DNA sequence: TGTGCCAGCAGCTCCCCCTCGGGGGGGATGAATGAGCAGTTCTTC. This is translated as CASSSPSGGMNEQFF.